These 10 T cell receptor beta chains came from one sample sequenced in a study of blood T cells in healthy people across ages. With a J-beta primer mix and a sample-barcoded 5' primer, a second PCR ran about 7 to 12 cycles. A single record per CDR3 protein comes from TCRdb applying MiXCR to the 5' RACE reads. The sample lists approximately 1,100,000 distinct CDR3 sequences, under 45% occurring once. Sequencing was carried out using blood. The receptors derive from a woman aged 55-69 years in good health.

Here the CDR3 DNA reads TGTGCCAGCAGGGAGGGGAGGACAGGGGGCTACTATGGCTACACCTTC. Amino acid sequence: CASREGRTGGYYGYTF. The chain combines TRBV27 with TRBJ1-2; 11 bases agree with TRBD1. With V trimmed by 6 bases and J by 3 bases, 9 bases remained unmatched. Per the germline V gene, CDR1 is MNHEY and CDR2 is SMNVEV (reference sequence). The CDR3 runs 16 residues.

V usage is TRBV5-1 and J usage is TRBJ2-3; D gene ambiguous. Between the trimmed V and J ends, which lost 0 bases and 4 bases, there was a span of 12 bases. The germline V gene has CDR1 SGHRS and CDR2 YFSETQ. The CDR3 contains 15 residues. The CDR3 region is CASSLARPTADTQYF. CDR3 DNA: TGCGCCAGCAGCTTGGCTAGGCCTACCGCAGATACGCAGTATTTT.

This clonotype was observed a few times. The CDR3 nucleotides read TGTGCCAGCGCAGACAGGGACACAGATACGCAGTATTTT. The encoded protein is CASADRDTDTQYF. The rearrangement joins TRBV6-5 to TRBJ2-3; 7 nucleotides match TRBD1. Trimming removed 8 bases from V and 2 bases from J; junction bases left unmatched: 4. This CDR3 spans 13 amino acids. The germline CDR1 and CDR2 sequences are MNHEY and SVGAGI.

The V call is TRBV7-2, the J call TRBJ1-6; TRBD1 matches 9 bases. The CDR3 covers 15 residues. Looked up from germline, CDR1 is SGHTA and CDR2 is FQGNSA. With V trimmed by 5 bases and J by 11 bases, 10 bases remained unmatched. The CDR3 nucleotides read TGTGCCAGCAGCCTGGACAGGGGAGCGAATCCACCCCTCCACTTT. This codes for CASSLDRGANPPLHF.

This chain uses TRBV20-1 with TRBJ2-3, with a tentative D call TRBD2 (5 bases). This CDR3 region has 15 residues. V shed 6 bases and J shed 4 bases, with 20 bases lying between them. Germline V lookup: CDR1 DFQATT, CDR2 SNEGSKA (reference sequence). CDR3 bases: TGCAGTGCAAGACCTAGCCACCAGCGAGCAGATACGCAGTATTTT. This translates into CSARPSHQRADTQYF.

The V gene is TRBV19, the J gene TRBJ2-7; possible D gene TRBD1, 5 bases. Germline V lookup: CDR1 LNHDA, CDR2 SQIVND (reference sequence). The CDR3 consists of 14 residues. The V end was cut by 5 bases, the J end by 2 bases, with 13 bases between. DNA for the CDR3: TGTGCCAGTAGTTACCAGGGTCTACCCTACGAGCAGTACTTC. Translation: CASSYQGLPYEQYF.

The chain employs TRBV14 and TRBJ2-3, with TRBD2 matching over 10 bases. The CDR3 is 16 residues long. Germline V CDR1 and CDR2: SGHDN, FVKESK. J gave up 1 base and V 4 bases, and 5 bases lay outside the gene matches. The CDR3 spells CASSRIGTSGTDTQYF. CDR3 in DNA: TGTGCCAGCAGCCGAATCGGGACTAGCGGCACAGATACGCAGTATTTT.

In this sample, this clonotype turned up a few times. The CDR3 is CASSPTGEHTEAFF. CDR3 sequence (DNA): TGTGCCAGCAGTCCCACCGGGGAGCATACCGAAGCTTTCTTT. The J gene is TRBJ1-1, the V gene TRBV7-8; no clear D. V lost 6 bases and J lost 8, with 19 bases in between. This CDR3 contains 14 residues. Germline V gene lookup returns CDR1 SGHVS and CDR2 FQNEAQ. Complete variable domain (other parts from reference TRBV7-8 and TRBJ1-1): GAGVSQSPRYKVAKRGQDVALRCDPISGHVSLFWYQQALGQGPEFLTYFQNEAQLDKSGLPSDRFFAERPEGSVSTLKIQRTQQEDSAVYLCASSPTGEHTEAFFGQGTRLTVV.

V is TRBV12-3 or TRBV12-4 and J is TRBJ2-7; D may be TRBD1 or TRBD2 (5 bases each). The end of the DNA fits TRBJ2-5 better, so the J call may be wrong. The CDR3 loop spans 15 amino acids. The chain's CDR3 is CASRRGATSGETQYF. As DNA, the CDR3 is TGTGCCAGCAGGAGAGGGGCGACCTCCGGGGAGACCCAGTACTTC.

This clonotype was recorded many times. The chain has TRBV10-3 and TRBJ2-5; D possibly matches TRBD1 or TRBD2 (5 bases each). Trimming shortened V by 8 bases and J by 3 bases, and 13 bases separated the two germline ends. CDR1 and CDR2 from the germline V gene are ENHRY and SYGVKD. The CDR3 runs to 13 residues. CDR3 in amino acids: CAIGRDVKETQYF. The CDR3 DNA is TGTGCCATCGGCCGGGACGTAAAAGAGACCCAGTACTTC.